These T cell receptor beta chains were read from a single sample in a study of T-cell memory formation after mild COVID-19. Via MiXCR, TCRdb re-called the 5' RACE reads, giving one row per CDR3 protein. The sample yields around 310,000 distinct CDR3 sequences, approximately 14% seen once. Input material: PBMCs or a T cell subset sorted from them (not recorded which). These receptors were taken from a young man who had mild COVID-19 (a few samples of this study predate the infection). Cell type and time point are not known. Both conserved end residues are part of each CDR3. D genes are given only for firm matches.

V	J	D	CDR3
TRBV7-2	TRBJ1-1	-	CASSFSGAIEAFF
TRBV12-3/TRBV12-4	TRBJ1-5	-	CASTAGQPQHF
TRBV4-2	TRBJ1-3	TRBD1	CASSLIPPGQSSGNTIYF
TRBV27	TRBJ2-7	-	CASSSLVGGYHTTRQYF
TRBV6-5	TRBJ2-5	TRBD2	CATGRLAGGKETQYF
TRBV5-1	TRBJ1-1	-	CASSLGSWSNTEAFF
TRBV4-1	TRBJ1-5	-	CASSQGAVSQPQHF
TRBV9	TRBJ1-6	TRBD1	CASSSRQGANNSPLHF
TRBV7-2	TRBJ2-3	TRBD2	CASSLGSGLAADTQYF
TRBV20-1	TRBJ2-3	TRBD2	CSARDRGGSDTQYF
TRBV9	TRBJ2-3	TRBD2	CASSARTSGVTDTQYF
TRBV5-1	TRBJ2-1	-	CASSLTRNAQFF
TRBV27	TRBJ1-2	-	CASGTGQRNYGYTF
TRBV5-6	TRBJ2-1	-	CASSPEGRHNEQFF
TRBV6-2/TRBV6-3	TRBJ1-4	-	CASSYPAGDPNEKLFF
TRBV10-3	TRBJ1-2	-	CAISESTRDVNNYGYTF
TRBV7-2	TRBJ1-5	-	CASSPGLYSNQPQHF
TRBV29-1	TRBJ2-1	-	CSVEIGYNEQFF
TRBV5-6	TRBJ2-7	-	CASSVGDGPYEQYF
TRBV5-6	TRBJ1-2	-	CASSLRQAYTF
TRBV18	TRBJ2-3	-	CASSRAGTPWDTQYF
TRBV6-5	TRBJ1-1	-	CASSDPVVGTEAFF
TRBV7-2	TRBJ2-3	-	CASSPGRVDTQYF
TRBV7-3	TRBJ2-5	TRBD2	CASSLAGVPQETQYF
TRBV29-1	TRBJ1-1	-	CSVVGAHMNTEAFF
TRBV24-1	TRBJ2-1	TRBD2	CATSDTTSAEQFF
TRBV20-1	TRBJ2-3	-	CSASGDHTDTQYF
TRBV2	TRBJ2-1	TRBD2	CASSLRLAGEYNEQFF
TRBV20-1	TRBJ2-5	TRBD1	CSRQDRDQETQYF
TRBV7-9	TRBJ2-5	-	CASSSPEDGSKETQYF
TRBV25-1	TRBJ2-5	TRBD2	CASSPRLAGLQETQYF
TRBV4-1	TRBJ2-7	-	CASSQGLRTAIVLGLTYEQYF
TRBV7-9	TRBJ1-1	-	CASSLATVQNTEAFF
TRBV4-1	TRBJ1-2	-	CASSQEGVGMNGYTF
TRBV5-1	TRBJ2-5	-	CASSLEDSQETHYF
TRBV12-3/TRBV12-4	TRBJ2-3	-	CASSPRISGTDTQYF
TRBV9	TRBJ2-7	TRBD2	CASSSRGFSYEQYF
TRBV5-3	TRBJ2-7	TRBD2	CARSLASAGAYEQYF
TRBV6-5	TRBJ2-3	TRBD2	CASLRGGSSDTQYF
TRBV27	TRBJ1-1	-	CASSPSRLNTEAFF
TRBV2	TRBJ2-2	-	CASSVRAYGDANTGELFF
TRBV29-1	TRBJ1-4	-	CSVHQPGANEKLFF
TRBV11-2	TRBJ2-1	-	CASTDQGGNEQFF
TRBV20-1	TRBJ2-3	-	CSPKRGTDTQYF
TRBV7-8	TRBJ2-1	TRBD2	CASSLTSGGAYNEQFF
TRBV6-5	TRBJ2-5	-	CASSFDRPGETQYF
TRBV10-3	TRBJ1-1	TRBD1	CAIGSGQGKNTEAFF
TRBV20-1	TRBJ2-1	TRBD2	CSARDPLAGAVNEQFF
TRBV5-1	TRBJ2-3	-	CASSPRQEMDTQYF
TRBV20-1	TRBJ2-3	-	CSARGGGVPTQYF
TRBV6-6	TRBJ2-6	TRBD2	CASSPLPGREGSGANVLTF
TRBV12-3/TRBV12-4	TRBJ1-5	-	CASSLGPGNNQPQHF